The 24 T cell receptor beta chains listed next were all sequenced from one sample in a study of T cell responses to AZD1222 COVID-19 vaccine. Data came from immunoSEQ multiplex PCR; TCRdb stores just in-frame clones and leaves some out. The top ten clones hold approximately 9.1% of a sample with 150,000 to 190,000 clones, over 70% of them seen once. The input for sequencing was peripheral blood, taken 28 days after the second AZD1222 dose. The receptors were sampled from an adult who received the AZD1222 COVID-19 vaccine.

The chain carries TRBV6-1 and TRBJ1-1; a weak D match, TRBD1 (6 bases). The V gene lost 4 bases and the J gene lost 5 bases, with 20 bases spanning the gap. Germline V lookup: CDR1 MNHNS, CDR2 SASEGT. CDR3 size: 16 residues. The CDR3 nucleotides read TGTGCCAGCAGTGCAGTTACACAGGGAAGGGGGACTGAAGCTTTCTTT. As protein: CASSAVTQGRGTEAFF.

This clone was detected only a few times. V and J are TRBV2 and TRBJ2-1; TRBD1 matches 8 bases. Germline loops: CDR1 SNHLY, CDR2 FYNNEI. V lost 2 bases and J lost 2; bases outside the gene matches: 2. This CDR3 spans 15 amino acids. CDR3 protein: CASSEWGQAYNEQFF. The CDR3 nucleotides read TGTGCCAGCAGTGAATGGGGACAGGCCTACAATGAGCAGTTCTTC.

This sequence joins TRBV25-1 and TRBJ1-2; possibly TRBD1 for D (6 bases). CDR1 and CDR2 (germline): MGHDK, SYGVNS. The CDR3 is 14 amino acids. V was trimmed by 4 bases and J by 2 bases, leaving 11 bases between them. The CDR3 region has the DNA TGTGCCAGCAGTGTCTTACAGGGAAACTATGGCTACACCTTC. This sequence encodes CASSVLQGNYGYTF.

The chain carries TRBV7-8 and TRBJ2-7; TRBD2 matches at 9 bases. V trimming: 4 bases; J trimming: 6 bases; junction bases outside the gene matches: 7. This CDR3 has 14 residues. The germline V gene encodes CDR1 SGHVS and CDR2 FQNEAQ. CDR3 amino acids: CASSSIAGEGEQYF. DNA of the CDR3: TGTGCCAGCAGCTCGATAGCGGGAGAGGGCGAGCAGTACTTC. Looking up the rest from reference TRBV7-8 and TRBJ2-7 gives the full variable domain: GAGVSQSPRYKVAKRGQDVALRCDPISGHVSLFWYQQALGQGPEFLTYFQNEAQLDKSGLPSDRFFAERPEGSVSTLKIQRTQQEDSAVYLCASSSIAGEGEQYFGPGTRLTVT.

This clone came up a few times. This chain links TRBV28 with TRBJ1-2; TRBD1 matches 8 bases. CDR1 is MDHEN and CDR2 is SYDVKM in the germline V gene. V trimming: 0 bases; J trimming: 8 bases; junction bases outside the gene matches: 11. The CDR3 loop spans 16 amino acids. The CDR3 bases are TGTGCCAGCAGTTTATGGCACTCGGGACAGGTTCAGGGCTACACCTTC. This encodes CASSLWHSGQVQGYTF.

The rearrangement uses TRBV10-1 and TRBJ1-5; 12 bases are a match to TRBD1. V shed 5 bases, J shed 6 bases, and the junction held 8 bases outside the gene matches. This CDR3 region has 16 residues. CDR1 and CDR2 (germline): WNHNN, SYGVQD (reference sequence). The CDR3 nucleotides are TGCGCCAGCAGTAGATGGGACAGGGGGCGGGGTCAGCCCCAGCATTTT. Translation: CASSRWDRGRGQPQHF.

The chain joins TRBV27 to TRBJ1-5; tentatively, D is TRBD1 (5 bases). The CDR3 is 14 residues long. Trimming removed 3 bases at V and 4 bases at J, with 10 bases between. CDR1 is MNHEY, CDR2 SMNVEV, per germline (reference sequence). CDR3 protein: CASSFVGGNQPQHF. DNA for the CDR3: TGTGCCAGCAGTTTTGTGGGGGGGAATCAGCCCCAGCATTTT.

V and J are TRBV19 and TRBJ1-5, with D uncertain. The CDR3 spans 13 residues. Trimming removed 3 bases at V and 3 bases at J, with 6 bases between. Germline loops: CDR1 LNHDA, CDR2 SQIVND (reference sequence). In DNA, the CDR3 is TGTGCCAGTAGTATCCGAGACAATCAGCCCCAGCATTTT. Amino acids: CASSIRDNQPQHF.

The chain carries TRBV5-1 and TRBJ2-1; 7 nucleotides align to TRBD2. V was clipped by 4 bases and J by 0 bases; unmatched bases: 7. The CDR3 extends over 16 amino acids. Germline CDR1 SGHRS, CDR2 YFSETQ. The CDR3 here is CASSQTSVSSYNEQFF. DNA for the CDR3: TGCGCCAGCAGCCAAACTAGCGTGAGCTCCTACAATGAGCAGTTCTTC. The full variable domain, its missing parts supplied by reference TRBV5-1 and TRBJ2-1, is KAGVTQTPRYLIKTRGQQVTLSCSPISGHRSVSWYQQTPGQGLQFLFEYFSETQRNKGNFPGRFSGRQFSNSRSEMNVSTLELGDSALYLCASSQTSVSSYNEQFFGPGTRLTVL.

The gene calls are TRBV12-3 or TRBV12-4 and TRBJ1-3; D not resolved. Deletions cut 2 bases from V and 3 bases from J, with 2 bases between. The CDR3 length is 12 residues. CDR3 region: CASSLNGNTIYF. CDR3 sequence (DNA): TGTGCCAGCAGTTTAAATGGAAACACCATATATTTT.

The rearrangement uses TRBV5-1 and TRBJ1-5; 7 nucleotides agree with TRBD1. This CDR3 spans 14 amino acids. Germline assignment: CDR1 SGHRS and CDR2 YFSETQ. V lost 4 bases to trimming and J lost 3 bases; unmatched junction nucleotides: 4. CDR3 coding DNA: TGCGCCAGCAGCGAAGGGACAGCCAATCAGCCCCAGCATTTT. It translates to CASSEGTANQPQHF.

The chain is built from TRBV18 and TRBJ2-1; TRBD2 aligns across 7 bases. V gave up 3 bases and J gave up 6 bases; unmatched junction bases: 11. From germline, CDR1 is KGHSH and CDR2 LQKENI. The CDR3 has 16 residues. As DNA, the CDR3 is TGTGCCAGCTCACCCCGTTTCGGGGAGGGCACCAATGAGCAGTTCTTC. This codes for CASSPRFGEGTNEQFF.

The chain is built from TRBV19 and TRBJ2-1, with TRBD2 matching 10 bases. V shed 3 bases and J 2 bases; nucleotides not matched to a gene: 4. This CDR3 contains 16 residues. CDR1 LNHDA and CDR2 SQIVND come from the germline V gene (reference sequence). The CDR3, as DNA: TGTGCCAGTAGTATTAGCGGGAGGACCACCTACAATGAGCAGTTCTTC. It encodes CASSISGRTTYNEQFF.

The chain has TRBV28 and TRBJ2-7; 7 nucleotides agree with TRBD1. The V gene end was trimmed by 6 bases and the J gene end by 1 base; junction bases not matched to a gene: 6. Per the germline V gene, CDR1 is MDHEN and CDR2 is SYDVKM. The CDR3 sequence is 14 residues long. DNA of the CDR3: TGTGCCAGCAGACCCGGGACAGTATCCTACGAGCAGTACTTC. It codes for CASRPGTVSYEQYF.

This clone has more than one count but fewer than ten. V and J are TRBV28 and TRBJ1-1, with TRBD1 matching over 8 bases. J lost 5 bases, V lost 6 bases, and 5 bases had no gene match. Germline V gives CDR1 MDHEN, CDR2 SYDVKM. The CDR3 is 13 amino acids. In DNA form, the CDR3 reads TGTGCCAGCAGGGGGACAGGAATGACTGAAGCTTTCTTT. It codes for CASRGTGMTEAFF.

The chain couples TRBV19 to TRBJ1-2; 8 bases are shared with TRBD1. Germline V lookup: CDR1 LNHDA, CDR2 SQIVND (reference sequence). After removal of 5 bases from V and 6 bases from J, the junction contained 11 bases not matched to a gene. The CDR3 extends over 15 amino acids. The CDR3 reads CASSAGQGRSHGYTF. CDR3 DNA: TGTGCCAGTAGTGCCGGACAGGGCCGATCGCATGGCTACACCTTC. Using reference TRBV19 and TRBJ1-2 for the parts outside the CDR3, the full variable domain is DGGITQSPKYLFRKEGQNVTLSCEQNLNHDAMYWYRQDPGQGLRLIYYSQIVNDFQKGDIAEGYSVSREKKESFPLTVTSAQKNPTAFYLCASSAGQGRSHGYTFGSGTRLTVV.

CDR3: CATSLNRGLSTDTQYF. CDR3 nucleotides: TGTGCCACCAGCTTAAACCGGGGGCTTAGCACAGATACGCAGTATTTT. The chain joins TRBV15 to TRBJ2-3, with D possibly called TRBD1 or TRBD2 (6 bases each). CDR1 is LNHNV and CDR2 is YYDKDF in the germline V gene (reference sequence). The CDR3 has 16 residues. V lost 5 bases and J 0 bases, leaving 15 bases between the germline ends.

The V and J genes are TRBV6-2 or TRBV6-3 and TRBJ2-3; D possibly matches TRBD1 or TRBD2 (5 bases each). Looked up from germline, CDR1 is MNHEY and CDR2 is SVGEGT. Trimming removed 0 bases from V and 5 bases from J, with 15 bases in between. The CDR3 spans 16 residues. The CDR3, as DNA: TGTGCCAGCAGTTACTCGATGGCACAGAGGGGAGATACGCAGTATTTT. This encodes CASSYSMAQRGDTQYF.

CDR3 in DNA: TGTGCCATCAGTGAGTCTGGATGGGGCCACGACACCGGGGAGCTGTTTTTT. Amino acids: CAISESGWGHDTGELFF. V gene TRBV10-3 combines with J gene TRBJ2-2; possibly TRBD1 for D (5 bases). V lost 0 bases and J 3 bases, leaving 14 bases between the germline ends. This CDR3 comprises 17 residues. CDR1 ENHRY and CDR2 SYGVKD come from the germline V gene.

The CDR3 here is CASSYRPRETQYF. Here the CDR3 DNA reads TGTGCCAGCAGTTACCGTCCCAGGGAGACCCAGTACTTC. The chain uses TRBV6-2 or TRBV6-3 and TRBJ2-5, with D uncertain. The V gene's germline CDR1 is MNHEY and CDR2 SVGEGT. The V end lost 2 bases, the J end lost 5 bases, and 9 bases lay between the germline ends. This CDR3 is 13 amino acids long.

This chain uses TRBV10-3 with TRBJ1-2, with D tentatively TRBD1 (5 bases). CDR1 is ENHRY and CDR2 is SYGVKD in the germline V gene. Between the trimmed V and J ends, which lost 4 bases and 0 bases, there was a span of 12 bases. The CDR3 extends over 15 amino acids. The CDR3 bases are TGTGCCATCAGTGCGACGGACACGGCTAACTATGGCTACACCTTC. The encoded protein is CAISATDTANYGYTF.

This chain uses TRBV12-3 or TRBV12-4 with TRBJ1-5; D gene ambiguous. The CDR3 sequence is 12 residues long. Trimming took 4 bases from V and 6 from J, leaving 7 bases between them. CDR3 bases: TGTGCCAGCAGTTCGTTAGGTCAGCCCCAGCATTTT. It specifies CASSSLGQPQHF.

The chain uses TRBV7-2 and TRBJ1-5; TRBD1 matches at 9 bases. V lost 6 bases and J lost 3; bases outside the gene matches: 6. The CDR3 loop spans 15 amino acids. Per germline, CDR1 SGHTA and CDR2 FQGNSA. CDR3 bases: TGTGCCAGCAGTCAGACAGGGGGGTTCAATCAGCCCCAGCATTTT. The encoded protein is CASSQTGGFNQPQHF.

The chain is built from TRBV7-2 and TRBJ2-1; 9 bases fit TRBD2. CDR1 is SGHTA and CDR2 is FQGNSA in the germline V gene. V dropped 0 bases and J dropped 8; count of bases not matched to a gene: 11. The CDR3 runs to 17 residues. CDR3 nucleotide sequence: TGTGCCAGCAGCTTAGCGGGGACTAGCCTCGGGGGAGATGAGCAGTTCTTC. Encoded protein: CASSLAGTSLGGDEQFF.